Shown below are 18 T cell receptor beta chains from a single sample sequenced in a study of regulatory T cells in long-lasting Graves disease. Time point meaning: persistent/refractory GD, antithyroid drugs over 5 years with positive TRAb. PBMC-extracted RNA yielded the TCR library. Arm-PCR with iRepertoire HTBI primers amplified the CDR3 regions for these TCR beta libraries. TCRdb analysed the multiplex PCR reads with MiXCR anew, one entry per CDR3 protein. This table has some 420,000 distinct CDR3 sequences, approximately 23% appearing once. Source: peripheral blood mononuclear cells (PBMCs), taken when the disease was refractory, from a patient treated with antithyroid drugs. The receptors stem from a female donor with Graves disease.

There are a few counts of this clonotype. The chain joins TRBV3-1 to TRBJ1-1; no clear D. Trimming left V 2 bases short and J 2 bases short, with 15 bases between. In germline, CDR1 is LGHDT, CDR2 YNNKEL (reference sequence). This CDR3 comprises 16 residues. The CDR3 bases are TGTGCCAGCAGCCAAAATGGCGCGGGTTTTAACACTGAAGCTTTCTTT. Translating it yields CASSQNGAGFNTEAFF. Supplemented by reference TRBV3-1 and TRBJ1-1, the full variable domain reads DTAVSQTPKYLVTQMGNDKSIKCEQNLGHDTMYWYKQDSKKFLKIMFSYNNKELIINETVPNRFSPKSPDKAHLNLHINSLELGDSAVYFCASSQNGAGFNTEAFFGQGTRLTVV.

This clonotype has at least ten counts. J is TRBJ2-7 and V is TRBV10-3; D ambiguous. Germline V gives CDR1 ENHRY, CDR2 SYGVKD. Trimming pared 10 bases from V and 2 bases from J, leaving 18 bases between. This CDR3 is built from 14 residues. DNA for the CDR3: TGTGCCACCGCTGCGGCGAGCACAGCCTACGAGCAGTACTTC. Its protein product is CATAAASTAYEQYF.

A word on this clonotype: A much larger clone is a single base away; this may be a read error. V is TRBV6-9 and J is TRBJ1-2, with D uncertain. This CDR3 region has 15 residues. CDR1 and CDR2 (germline): MNHGY, SVAAGI. The CDR3 coding sequence is TGTGCCGGCAGTTACGGCAGGACTACTAACTATGGCTACACCTTC. It is translated as CAGSYGRTTNYGYTF.

This chain joins TRBV7-9 and TRBJ2-7, with a tentative D call TRBD1 (6 bases). Trimming took 2 bases from V and 3 from J, leaving 17 bases between them. CDR3 size: 16 residues. From germline, CDR1 is SEHNR and CDR2 FQNEAQ (reference sequence). The CDR3 coding sequence is TGTGCCAGCAGCTTAATTGCAGGACAGACCTGCTACGAGCAGTACTTC. Translated: CASSLIAGQTCYEQYF.

This clonotype was counted at least ten times. This chain connects TRBV12-5 to TRBJ1-1; 8 nucleotides align to TRBD1. Germline CDR1 and CDR2: LGHNT and FRNRAP. The CDR3 has 12 amino acids. Unmatched junction bases numbered 4, after V lost 7 bases and J lost 6 bases. The CDR3: CASALQGAEAFF. The CDR3 DNA sequence: TGTGCTAGTGCCCTACAGGGGGCTGAAGCTTTCTTT.

This clonotype appeared a few times. The chain couples TRBV6-2 or TRBV6-3 to TRBJ2-7; 8 bases match TRBD1. V dropped 9 bases and J dropped 4; count of bases not matched to a gene: 14. This CDR3 is built from 15 residues. Per the germline V gene, CDR1 is MNHEY and CDR2 is SVGEGT. The CDR3 region has the DNA TGTGCCAGTGGGGGCCGGGACAGGAGCTTATACGAGCAGTACTTC. Translation gives CASGGRDRSLYEQYF.

The chain carries TRBV28 and TRBJ2-2; D may be TRBD2 (6 bases). Trimming removed 4 bases at V and 6 bases at J, with 9 bases between. Per germline, CDR1 MDHEN and CDR2 SYDVKM. CDR3 length: 13 amino acids. Written as DNA, the CDR3 is TGTGCCAGCAGTTCCGGAGGGGCCGGGGAGCTGTTTTTT. The encoded protein is CASSSGGAGELFF.

This clonotype was detected ten times or more. V and J are TRBV7-3 and TRBJ1-4; TRBD1 is a possible D gene (6 bases). In germline, CDR1 is SGHTA, CDR2 FQGTGA. The CDR3 spans 13 residues. Trimming stripped 2 bases from V and 8 bases from J, with 9 bases between. The CDR3 here is CASSLRGGEKLFF. Written as DNA, the CDR3 is TGTGCCAGCAGCTTACGAGGGGGGGAAAAACTGTTTTTT.

Ten or more counts support this clonotype. This chain connects TRBV12-3 or TRBV12-4 to TRBJ2-5; D might be TRBD1 or TRBD2, each matching 6 bases. Trimming removed 7 bases at V and 5 bases at J, with 17 bases between. CDR3 size: 14 residues. The CDR3 region is CASTGGAPGETQYF. CDR3 in DNA: TGTGCCAGCACCGGGGGCGCCCCGGGGGAGACCCAGTACTTC.

This clonotype was detected ten times or more. The chain has TRBV12-3 or TRBV12-4 and TRBJ2-2; TRBD1 matches 7 bases. CDR3 length: 13 residues. Trimming removed 5 bases from V and 6 bases from J; junction bases left unmatched: 3. The CDR3 sequence: CASSRQGSGELFF. The CDR3 DNA sequence: TGTGCCAGCAGTCGACAGGGCTCCGGGGAGCTGTTTTTT.

The CDR3 spells CASSRPGETGLEQYF. CDR3 nucleotides: TGTGCCAGCAGTCGTCCGGGTGAGACAGGTCTCGAGCAGTACTTC. The rearrangement links TRBV7-9 to TRBJ2-7; tentatively, D is TRBD1 (6 bases). Germline values: CDR1 SEHNR, CDR2 FQNEAQ (reference sequence). CDR3 length equals 15 residues. Trimming pared 6 bases from V and 6 bases from J, leaving 21 bases between.

This clonotype was counted only a few times. This chain joins TRBV19 and TRBJ1-2; 8 nucleotides match TRBD1. V trimming: 3 bases; J trimming: 3 bases; junction bases outside the gene matches: 6. The germline V gene encodes CDR1 LNHDA and CDR2 SQIVND (reference sequence). The length of the CDR3 is 15 residues. The CDR3 nucleotides read TGTGCCAGTAGTATCGTAGGACAGGGAGACTATGGCTACACCTTC. Residues: CASSIVGQGDYGYTF.

This clonotype occurred a few times. This rearrangement joins TRBV27 to TRBJ2-4, with TRBD1 matching over 7 bases. This CDR3 spans 18 amino acids. V lost 5 bases and J lost 5; bases outside the gene matches: 18. Germline CDR1 is MNHEY and CDR2 is SMNVEV (reference sequence). The CDR3 DNA reads TGTGCCAGCAGTCGACAAACGTTGGGCAGGGGGTATGAAAACATTCAGTACTTC. This encodes CASSRQTLGRGYENIQYF.

In this sample, this clonotype turned up many times. The V gene is TRBV6-6, the J gene TRBJ2-4; 9 nucleotides agree with TRBD1. CDR1 and CDR2 (germline): MNHNY, SVGAGI (reference sequence). This CDR3 has 16 amino acids. J gave up 7 bases and V 0 bases, and 7 bases lay outside the gene matches. DNA of the CDR3: TGTGCCAGCAGTTACTCCGTCGGGACAGGGAGTAACATTCAGTACTTC. It specifies CASSYSVGTGSNIQYF.

J is TRBJ1-1 and V is TRBV29-1, with 7 bases aligning to TRBD1. This CDR3 spans 14 amino acids. Trimming at V came to 4 bases and at J to 2 bases, leaving 7 bases not matched to a gene. Per germline, CDR1 SQVTM and CDR2 ANQGSEA. The CDR3 protein is CSVGGGQINTEAFF. The CDR3 DNA follows: TGCAGCGTTGGGGGGGGACAGATAAACACTGAAGCTTTCTTT.

Of note for this clonotype: A much larger clone lies a single base off, so this may be a read error. The V gene is TRBV6-1, the J gene TRBJ2-5, with 8 bases aligning to TRBD1. Unmatched junction bases numbered 7, after V lost 7 bases and J lost 3 bases. CDR3 size: 14 residues. Germline lookup yields CDR1 MNHNS and CDR2 SASEGT. The CDR3 loop is CASIHGQGEETQYF. CDR3 coding DNA: TGTGCCAGCATTCACGGACAGGGAGAAGAGACCCAGTACTTC.

Details on this clonotype: A much larger clone lies one base from this, so it may be a read error. The J gene is TRBJ1-2, the V gene TRBV6-2 or TRBV6-3; TRBD1 might be the D (6 bases). CDR1 and CDR2 from the germline V gene are MNHEY and SVGEGT. The CDR3 runs to 15 residues. The CDR3 reads CAGRMTDSPNYGYTF. The DNA of the CDR3 is TGTGCCGGCAGAATGACGGACAGTCCTAACTATGGCTACACCTTC.

The chain combines TRBV28 with TRBJ1-1; maybe TRBD1 (5 bases). CDR3 length equals 15 residues. V lost 7 bases to trimming and J lost 2 bases, with 17 bases between them. Germline-derived CDR1 and CDR2 are MDHEN and SYDVKM. CDR3 bases: TGTGCCAGCATTTTTTCGGGGGGGAAAAACACTGAAGCTTTCTTT. Its translation: CASIFSGGKNTEAFF.